One sample yielded the 26 T cell receptor beta chains listed below, sequenced in a study of blood T cell repertoires in COVID-19 (TCRdb year 2020). Library prep was done by the immunoSEQ multiplex PCR assay. This immuneACCESS table, as held by TCRdb, lists in-frame sequences with V and J called but not all clones. Of the missing ones, under half trace to an unresolved V gene in checked studies; the others have no known cause. The sample table records about 45,000 clones; more than 75% of these occur just once. Together, the top ten hold around 17% of the sample. The source material was peripheral blood. Source of these receptors: a man aged 65-85 years with acute or convalescent COVID-19.

The chain uses TRBV10-3 and TRBJ1-2, with TRBD1 identical over 7 bases. This CDR3 comprises 17 residues. V lost 3 bases to trimming and J lost 5 bases; unmatched junction nucleotides: 15. Germline V CDR1 and CDR2: ENHRY, SYGVKD. CDR3 amino acids: CAISEPGGQLIYYGYTF. The CDR3 region has the DNA TGTGCCATCAGTGAACCTGGGGGACAGCTAATATATTATGGCTACACCTTC.

The rearrangement links TRBV5-6 to TRBJ1-4, with TRBD1 matching over 7 bases. The germline V gene has CDR1 SGHDT and CDR2 YYEEEE. J gave up 7 bases and V 2 bases, and 8 bases lay outside the gene matches. This CDR3 is 15 amino acids long. For the CDR3, the DNA is TGTGCCAGCAGCTTCAGACAGGGATCCTCTGAAAAACTGTTTTTT. Protein: CASSFRQGSSEKLFF.

V usage is TRBV2 and J usage is TRBJ2-5; TRBD2 matches 7 bases. The CDR3 has 14 amino acids. Trimming removed 5 bases from V and 4 bases from J; junction bases left unmatched: 7. Looked up from germline, CDR1 is SNHLY and CDR2 is FYNNEI. Here the CDR3 reads CASSRVTSRETQYF. CDR3 bases: TGTGCCAGCAGTAGGGTGACTAGCAGAGAGACCCAGTACTTC.

This clone was counted only a few times. V usage is TRBV7-2 and J usage is TRBJ2-1; perhaps TRBD1 as D (6 bases). This CDR3 comprises 14 residues. The V end was cut by 5 bases, the J end by 3 bases, with 11 bases between. Per germline, CDR1 SGHTA and CDR2 FQGNSA. The CDR3 reads CASSPGRGYNEQFF. The CDR3 DNA sequence: TGTGCCAGCAGCCCCGGCAGGGGCTACAATGAGCAGTTCTTC.

The chain has TRBV2 and TRBJ1-1, with 7 positions matching TRBD1. Germline V gene sequence: CDR1 SNHLY, CDR2 FYNNEI. The CDR3 has 17 amino acids. Trimming cost V 5 bases and J 0 bases; bases outside gene matches: 12. CDR3 protein: CASSPPRGTNMNTEAFF. The CDR3, as DNA: TGTGCCAGCAGTCCCCCCAGGGGGACAAATATGAACACTGAAGCTTTCTTT.

The chain carries TRBV7-3 and TRBJ1-2; the match to TRBD1 covers 8 bases. From germline, CDR1 is SGHTA and CDR2 FQGTGA. The CDR3 runs 15 residues. Germline trimming cut 5 bases from V and 7 bases from J; bases unmatched to any gene: 12. For the CDR3, the DNA is TGTGCCAGCAGCATCCGGGACAGGCGAATGGGTGGCTACACCTTC. This sequence encodes CASSIRDRRMGGYTF.

The genes are TRBV6-5 and TRBJ2-7; 7 nucleotides agree with TRBD1. CDR1 is MNHEY, CDR2 SVGAGI, per germline. Trimming took 4 bases from V and 0 from J; bases not matched to a gene: 6. This CDR3 spans 15 amino acids. The CDR3 region is CASSSGDRVSYEQYF. The CDR3 coding sequence is TGTGCCAGCAGTTCCGGAGACAGGGTCTCCTACGAGCAGTACTTC.

This clone came up a few times. This chain uses TRBV18 with TRBJ1-3, with D possibly TRBD1 on 5 matching bases. Germline assignment: CDR1 KGHSH and CDR2 LQKENI. Trimming took 5 bases from V and 8 from J, leaving 13 bases between them. This CDR3 spans 13 amino acids. The CDR3 region is CASSGTAVDTIYF. CDR3 DNA sequence: TGTGCCAGCTCAGGGACTGCTGTGGACACCATATATTTT.

This chain uses TRBV2 with TRBJ2-7; 9 nucleotides line up with TRBD1. Germline CDR1 reads SNHLY; CDR2 reads FYNNEI. The CDR3 totals 15 residues. V dropped 5 bases and J dropped 3; count of bases not matched to a gene: 8. CDR3 amino acids: CASSSPGQGVYEQYF. DNA of the CDR3: TGTGCCAGCAGTTCTCCGGGACAGGGAGTCTACGAGCAGTACTTC.

The chain links TRBV7-2 to TRBJ2-7, with D possibly TRBD2 on 7 matching bases. The V gene's germline CDR1 is SGHTA and CDR2 FQGNSA. This CDR3 region has 13 residues. Trimming removed 5 bases from V and 2 bases from J, with 10 bases in between. The CDR3 DNA reads as TGTGCCAGCAGCGGGGGGGGCCCCTACGAGCAGTACTTC. It codes for CASSGGGPYEQYF.

This clone was seen more than once but under ten times. The chain joins TRBV6-5 to TRBJ1-6, with 10 bases matching TRBD1. CDR1 is MNHEY, CDR2 SVGAGI, per germline. This CDR3 has 14 residues. V lost 6 bases, J lost 10 bases, and 6 bases stayed unmatched. CDR3 protein: CASRIGTGVSPLHF. The CDR3, as DNA: TGTGCCAGCAGAATTGGGACAGGGGTATCACCCCTCCACTTT.

J is TRBJ1-2 and V is TRBV3-1 (or the pseudogene TRBV3-2), with D unclear. Germline CDR1 reads LGHDT; CDR2 reads YNNKEL (reference sequence). The length of the CDR3 is 15 residues. V gave up 0 bases and J gave up 4 bases, with 12 bases separating them. The CDR3: CASSQDRVGVYGYTF. The CDR3 nucleotides are TGTGCCAGCAGCCAAGATCGCGTCGGGGTCTATGGCTACACCTTC.

The CDR3, as DNA: TGTGCCAGCAGGCAGGGAACCTATGGCTACACCTTC. This codes for CASRQGTYGYTF. The chain employs TRBV27 and TRBJ1-2; tentative D call: TRBD1 (5 bases). The V gene's germline CDR1 is MNHEY and CDR2 SMNVEV (reference sequence). The CDR3 loop spans 12 amino acids. The V end lost 6 bases, the J end lost 4 bases, and 9 bases lay between the germline ends.

The chain uses TRBV11-2 and TRBJ2-7; D not certain. This CDR3 region has 11 residues. V was cut by 5 bases and J by 2 bases, with 4 bases left in between. Germline lookup yields CDR1 SGHAT and CDR2 FQNNGV. As DNA, the CDR3 is TGTGCCAGCAGCCGCGCCTACGAGCAGTACTTC. Protein: CASSRAYEQYF.

This sequence joins TRBV6-5 and TRBJ2-3; 9 bases fit TRBD2. The ends lost 4 bases at V and 2 bases at J; junction bases unmatched: 4. The CDR3 is 15 residues long. The germline gives CDR1 MNHEY, CDR2 SVGAGI. CDR3: CASSFRGGVTDTQYF. The CDR3 DNA is TGTGCCAGCAGTTTCCGCGGGGGGGTCACAGATACGCAGTATTTT.

The chain recombines TRBV28 with TRBJ2-5, with a weak D call TRBD2 (5 bases). Germline V gene lookup returns CDR1 MDHEN and CDR2 SYDVKM. Trimming took off 6 bases at V and 5 bases at J, with 22 bases between the two ends. The CDR3 sequence is 16 residues long. CDR3 sequence: CASSLVLVANEETQYF. The CDR3 DNA reads TGTGCCAGCAGCCTCGTCTTAGTAGCGAACGAGGAGACCCAGTACTTC. Together with reference TRBV28 and TRBJ2-5, the CDR3 gives the full variable domain: DVKVTQSSRYLVKRTGEKVFLECVQDMDHENMFWYRQDPGLGLRLIYFSYDVKMKEKGDIPEGYSVSREKKERFSLILESASTNQTSMYLCASSLVLVANEETQYFGPGTRLLVL.

This clone came up once. J is TRBJ1-1 and V is TRBV6-2 or TRBV6-3, with a tentative D call TRBD1 (5 bases). This CDR3 comprises 15 residues. Looked up from germline, CDR1 is MNHEY and CDR2 is SVGEGT. With 2 bases removed from V and 2 bases from J, the gap between germline ends came to 12 bases. The CDR3 sequence is CASSYGGTANTEAFF. The CDR3 nucleotides read TGTGCCAGCAGTTACGGCGGGACGGCAAACACTGAAGCTTTCTTT.

The V and J genes are TRBV9 and TRBJ2-1; 11 bases fit TRBD2. CDR3 length equals 18 residues. Germline assignment: CDR1 SGDLS and CDR2 YYNGEE. Trimming at V came to 0 bases and at J to 10 bases, leaving 15 bases not matched to a gene. The CDR3 protein is CASSVGSRGLAAAKEQFF. The CDR3 DNA sequence: TGTGCCAGCAGCGTAGGAAGTAGGGGACTAGCGGCCGCCAAGGAGCAGTTCTTC.

This chain joins TRBV20-1 and TRBJ2-2; D may be TRBD1 (6 bases). This CDR3 region has 15 residues. V was shortened by 3 bases and J by 4 bases, with 15 bases between the two germline ends. Germline values: CDR1 DFQATT, CDR2 SNEGSKA (reference sequence). The CDR3 sequence: CSASDPRTATGELFF. The CDR3 DNA sequence: TGCAGTGCTAGTGATCCAAGGACAGCCACCGGGGAGCTGTTTTTT.

V usage is TRBV28 and J usage is TRBJ2-7; 7 bases are a match to TRBD1. This CDR3 has 14 residues. The V gene end was trimmed by 9 bases and the J gene end by 3 bases; junction bases not matched to a gene: 11. CDR1 MDHEN and CDR2 SYDVKM come from the germline V gene. CDR3 in amino acids: CASLSGQNYYEQYF. The CDR3 region has the DNA TGTGCCAGTCTATCGGGACAGAACTACTACGAGCAGTACTTC. The full variable domain, completed using reference TRBV28 and TRBJ2-7, is DVKVTQSSRYLVKRTGEKVFLECVQDMDHENMFWYRQDPGLGLRLIYFSYDVKMKEKGDIPEGYSVSREKKERFSLILESASTNQTSMYLCASLSGQNYYEQYFGPGTRLTVT.

V usage is TRBV5-5 and J usage is TRBJ2-7; 7 nucleotides line up with TRBD1. This CDR3 has 13 residues. J lost 6 bases, V lost 4 bases, and 7 bases had no gene match. Germline CDR1 reads SGHKS; CDR2 reads YYEKEE (reference sequence). The CDR3 loop is CASSPQGTSEQYF. The CDR3 nucleotides read TGTGCCAGCAGCCCACAGGGGACCAGCGAGCAGTACTTC.

The V and J genes are TRBV12-3 or TRBV12-4 and TRBJ1-1; D possibly corresponds to TRBD1 (5 bases). The CDR3 contains 13 residues. Trimming left V 1 base short and J 5 bases short, with 8 bases between. This CDR3 is CASSLDSGTEAFF. CDR3 nucleotide sequence: TGTGCCAGCAGTTTAGACTCAGGGACTGAAGCTTTCTTT.

This clone was counted a single time. The rearrangement joins TRBV23-1 to TRBJ1-2, with 9 bases matching TRBD1. TRBV23-1 is classed as an ORF, of uncertain function. Trimming removed 4 bases from V and 3 bases from J; junction bases left unmatched: 15. This CDR3 has 18 amino acids. The CDR3 region has the DNA TGCGCCAGCAGTCGCATACAGGGGGCGCCGGGAGTATACTATGGCTACACCTTC. It translates to CASSRIQGAPGVYYGYTF.

The chain combines TRBV6-4 with TRBJ1-1, with 12 bases that match TRBD1. The CDR3 totals 17 residues. Germline V gene data show CDR1 as MRHNA and CDR2 as SNTAGT. The V and J ends lost 4 bases and 1 base, in that order; junction bases with no gene match: 7. DNA of the CDR3: TGTGCCAGCAGTGCCCGGGACAGGGGGCGGGCGAACACTGAAGCTTTCTTT. Protein sequence: CASSARDRGRANTEAFF.

A few counts support this clone. The chain combines TRBV30 with TRBJ1-6, with 7 bases that match TRBD1. The V and J ends lost 4 bases and 5 bases, in that order; junction bases with no gene match: 8. CDR3 length equals 15 residues. CDR1 GTSNPN and CDR2 SVGIG come from the germline V gene (reference sequence). The CDR3 sequence is CAWTPSDRDNSPLHF. The CDR3 DNA is TGTGCCTGGACTCCCTCAGACAGGGATAATTCACCCCTCCACTTT.

This clone was seen a few times. The chain has TRBV7-2 and TRBJ1-6; 11 bases match TRBD1. In germline, CDR1 is SGHTA, CDR2 FQGNSA. V was pared by 5 bases and J by 9 bases, with 6 bases of the junction left unmatched. The CDR3 consists of 15 residues. For the CDR3, the DNA is TGTGCCAGCAGCGGCCGGACAGGGGGCGTTTCACCCCTCCACTTT. Translated, it gives CASSGRTGGVSPLHF.